This T cell receptor (beta chain) appears in the sequencing data of a study of Ad26.COV2.S vaccination and SARS-CoV-2 variants. In the study overall: Ad26.COV2.S given intramuscularly, once or twice 56 days apart.

Regarding this clone: Antigen: not known.

Study results and caveats: Placebo and vaccine recipients had non-spike TCR breadth that was similar. Vaccinees reportedly had broad spike-specific CD8+ and CD4+ T cell responses. Breadth and depth estimates from TCRs may understate total T cell responses.

The method was immunoSEQ multiplex PCR; TCRdb's version includes in-frame clones alone and lacks a portion of them. The sample holds 440,000 or so clones, 90% seen once. Germline V lookup: CDR1 MNHEY, CDR2 SVGAGI. J lost 3 bases, V lost 8 bases, and 8 bases had no gene match. The CDR3 sequence is 14 residues long. The treatment here: some 19 received Ad26.COV2.S at low or high dose, single or two shots; roughly 5 received placebo; per-sample allocation not given. At day 63 after the first vaccine or placebo injection, samples were drawn. This receptor was taken from a person aged 18-65 years who received the Ad26.COV2.S COVID-19 vaccine or a placebo. The source material was peripheral blood, sampled in a trial of Ad26.COV2.S vaccine versus placebo. The chain couples TRBV6-5 to TRBJ2-7, with TRBD2 matching 9 bases. The CDR3 region is CASRGIAGVYEQYF. The CDR3 region has the DNA TGTGCCAGCCGGGGCATAGCGGGAGTCTACGAGCAGTACTTC.